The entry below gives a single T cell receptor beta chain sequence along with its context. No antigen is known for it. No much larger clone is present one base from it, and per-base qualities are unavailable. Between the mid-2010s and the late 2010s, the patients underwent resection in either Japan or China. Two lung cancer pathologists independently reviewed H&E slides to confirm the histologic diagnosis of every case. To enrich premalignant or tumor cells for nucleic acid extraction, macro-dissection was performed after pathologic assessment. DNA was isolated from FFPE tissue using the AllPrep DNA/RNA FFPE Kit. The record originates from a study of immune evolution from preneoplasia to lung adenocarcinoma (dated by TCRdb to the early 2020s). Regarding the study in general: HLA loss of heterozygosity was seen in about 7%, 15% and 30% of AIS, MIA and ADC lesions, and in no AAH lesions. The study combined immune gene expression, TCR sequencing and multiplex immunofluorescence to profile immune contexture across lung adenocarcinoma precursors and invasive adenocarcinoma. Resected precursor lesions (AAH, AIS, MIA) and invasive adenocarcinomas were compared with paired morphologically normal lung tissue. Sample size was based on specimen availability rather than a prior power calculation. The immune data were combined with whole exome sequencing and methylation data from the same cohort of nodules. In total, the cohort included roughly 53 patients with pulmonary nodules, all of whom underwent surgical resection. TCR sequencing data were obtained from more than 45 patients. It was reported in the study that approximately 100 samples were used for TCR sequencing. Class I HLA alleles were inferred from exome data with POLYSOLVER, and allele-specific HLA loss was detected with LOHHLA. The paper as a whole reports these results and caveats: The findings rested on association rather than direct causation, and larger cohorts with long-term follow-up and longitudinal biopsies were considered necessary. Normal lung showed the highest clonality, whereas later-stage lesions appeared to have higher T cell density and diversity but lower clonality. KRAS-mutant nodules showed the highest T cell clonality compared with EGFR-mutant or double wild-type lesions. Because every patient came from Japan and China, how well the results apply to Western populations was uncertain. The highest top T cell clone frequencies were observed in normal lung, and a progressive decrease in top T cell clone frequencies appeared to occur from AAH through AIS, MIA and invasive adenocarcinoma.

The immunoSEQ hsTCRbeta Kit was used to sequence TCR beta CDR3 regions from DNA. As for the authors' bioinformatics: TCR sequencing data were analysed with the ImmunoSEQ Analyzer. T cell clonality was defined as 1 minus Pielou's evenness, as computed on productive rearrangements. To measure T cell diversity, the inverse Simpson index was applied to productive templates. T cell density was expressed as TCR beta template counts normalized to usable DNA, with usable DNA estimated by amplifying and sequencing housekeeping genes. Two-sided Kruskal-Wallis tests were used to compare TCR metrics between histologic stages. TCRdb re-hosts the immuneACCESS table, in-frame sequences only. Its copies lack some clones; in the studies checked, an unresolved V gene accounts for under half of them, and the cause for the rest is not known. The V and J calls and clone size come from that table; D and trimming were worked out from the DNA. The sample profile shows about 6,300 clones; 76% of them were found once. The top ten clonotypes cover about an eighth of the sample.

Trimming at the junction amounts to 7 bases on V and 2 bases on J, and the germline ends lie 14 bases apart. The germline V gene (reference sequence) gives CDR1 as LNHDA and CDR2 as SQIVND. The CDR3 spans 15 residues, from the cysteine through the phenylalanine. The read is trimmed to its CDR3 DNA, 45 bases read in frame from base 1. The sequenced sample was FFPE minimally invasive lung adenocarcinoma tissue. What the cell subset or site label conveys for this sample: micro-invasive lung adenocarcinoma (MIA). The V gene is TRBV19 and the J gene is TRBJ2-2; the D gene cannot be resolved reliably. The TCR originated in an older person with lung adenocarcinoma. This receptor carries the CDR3 CASTRELPNTGELFF. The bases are TGTGCCAGTACTAGGGAACTCCCCAACACCGGGGAGCTGTTTTTT.